Sequencing of this T cell receptor beta chain was carried out in a study of T cell changes during pregnancy in multiple sclerosis. The CDR3 spans 13 residues. Germline-derived CDR1 and CDR2 are KGHSH and LQKENI. Trimming pared 3 bases from V and 6 bases from J, leaving 8 bases between. Here immunoSEQ multiplex PCR was the method, and the copy in TCRdb shows in-frame clones only, minus some. The top ten clones hold roughly 0.7% of a sample with tens of thousands of clones, approximately 91% of them seen once. The receptor comes from a female donor with multiple sclerosis, enrolled in a pregnancy study. This chain connects TRBV18 to TRBJ2-2, with D unclear. Here the sequenced sample was CD4+ T cells from peripheral blood mononuclear cells, taken in the first trimester of pregnancy. The CDR3 loop is CASSPLPSGELFF. In nucleotides, the CDR3 is TGTGCCAGCTCACCTCTCCCTTCCGGGGAGCTGTTTTTT.